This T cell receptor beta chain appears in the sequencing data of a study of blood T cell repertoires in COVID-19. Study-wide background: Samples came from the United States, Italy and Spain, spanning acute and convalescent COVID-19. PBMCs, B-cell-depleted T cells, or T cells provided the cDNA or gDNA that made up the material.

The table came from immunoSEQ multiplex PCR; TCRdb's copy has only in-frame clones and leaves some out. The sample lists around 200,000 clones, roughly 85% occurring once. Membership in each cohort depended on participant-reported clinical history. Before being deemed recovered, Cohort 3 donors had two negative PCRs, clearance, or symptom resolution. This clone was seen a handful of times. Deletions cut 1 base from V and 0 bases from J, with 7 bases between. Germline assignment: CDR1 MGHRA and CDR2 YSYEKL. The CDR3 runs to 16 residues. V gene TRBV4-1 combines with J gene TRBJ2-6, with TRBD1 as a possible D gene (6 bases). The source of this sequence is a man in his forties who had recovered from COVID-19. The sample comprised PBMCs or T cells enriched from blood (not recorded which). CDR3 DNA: TGCGCCAGCAGCCAAGGACAGGTCTCTGGGGCCAACGTCCTGACTTTC. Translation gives CASSQGQVSGANVLTF.